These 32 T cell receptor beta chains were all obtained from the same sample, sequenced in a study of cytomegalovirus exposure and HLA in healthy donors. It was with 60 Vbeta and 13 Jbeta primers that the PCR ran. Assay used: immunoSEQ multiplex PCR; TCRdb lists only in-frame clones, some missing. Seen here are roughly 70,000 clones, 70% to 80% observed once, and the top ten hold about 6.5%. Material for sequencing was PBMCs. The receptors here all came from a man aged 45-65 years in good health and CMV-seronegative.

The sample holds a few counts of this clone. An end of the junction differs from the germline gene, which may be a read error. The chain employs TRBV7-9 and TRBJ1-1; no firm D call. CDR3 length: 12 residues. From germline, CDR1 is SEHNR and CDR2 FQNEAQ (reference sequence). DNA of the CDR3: TGTTCCAGCAGCGCAAGGAGCGCTGAAGCTTTCTTT. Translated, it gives CSSSARSAEAFF.

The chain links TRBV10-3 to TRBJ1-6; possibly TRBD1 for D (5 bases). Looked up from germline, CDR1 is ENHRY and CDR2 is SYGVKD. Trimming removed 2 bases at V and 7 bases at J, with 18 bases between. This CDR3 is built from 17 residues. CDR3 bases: TGTGCCATCAGTGAGCCTCAATTTTCAGGGCGGAATTCACCCCTCCACTTT. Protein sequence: CAISEPQFSGRNSPLHF.

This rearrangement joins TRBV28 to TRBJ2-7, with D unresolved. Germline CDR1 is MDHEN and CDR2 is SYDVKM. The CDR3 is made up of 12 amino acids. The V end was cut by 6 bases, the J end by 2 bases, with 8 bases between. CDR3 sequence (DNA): TGTGCCAGCAGAACATACGCCTACGAGCAGTACTTC. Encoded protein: CASRTYAYEQYF.

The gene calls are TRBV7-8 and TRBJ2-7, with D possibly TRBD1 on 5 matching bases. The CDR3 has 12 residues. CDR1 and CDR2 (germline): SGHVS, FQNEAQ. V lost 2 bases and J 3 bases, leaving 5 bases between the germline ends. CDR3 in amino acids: CASSLQGYEQYF. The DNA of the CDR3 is TGTGCCAGCAGCTTACAGGGCTACGAGCAGTACTTC. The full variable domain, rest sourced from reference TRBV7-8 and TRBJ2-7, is GAGVSQSPRYKVAKRGQDVALRCDPISGHVSLFWYQQALGQGPEFLTYFQNEAQLDKSGLPSDRFFAERPEGSVSTLKIQRTQQEDSAVYLCASSLQGYEQYFGPGTRLTVT.

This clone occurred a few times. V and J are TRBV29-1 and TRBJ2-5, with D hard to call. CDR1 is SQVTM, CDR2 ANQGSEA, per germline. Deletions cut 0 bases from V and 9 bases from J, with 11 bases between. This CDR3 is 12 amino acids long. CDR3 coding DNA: TGCAGCGTTGAAGATGGTCGTCGGGCCCAGTACTTC. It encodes CSVEDGRRAQYF.

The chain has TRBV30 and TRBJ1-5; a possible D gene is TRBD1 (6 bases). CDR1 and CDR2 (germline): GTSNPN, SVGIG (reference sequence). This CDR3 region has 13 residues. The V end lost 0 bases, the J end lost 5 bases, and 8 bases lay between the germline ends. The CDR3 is CAWSVQGYQPQHF. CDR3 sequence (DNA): TGTGCCTGGAGTGTACAGGGTTATCAGCCCCAGCATTTT. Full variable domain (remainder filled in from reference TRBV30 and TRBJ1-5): SQTIHQWPATLVQPVGSPLSLECTVEGTSNPNLYWYRQAAGRGLQLLFYSVGIGQISSEVPQNLSASRPQDRQFILSSKKLLLSDSGFYLCAWSVQGYQPQHFGDGTRLSIL.

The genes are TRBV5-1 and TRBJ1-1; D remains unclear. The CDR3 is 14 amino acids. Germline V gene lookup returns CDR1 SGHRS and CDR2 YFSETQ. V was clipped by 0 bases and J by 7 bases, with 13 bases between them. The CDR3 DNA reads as TGCGCCAGCAGCTTGGCCCCAGCTCAGGTTGAAGCTTTCTTT. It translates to CASSLAPAQVEAFF.

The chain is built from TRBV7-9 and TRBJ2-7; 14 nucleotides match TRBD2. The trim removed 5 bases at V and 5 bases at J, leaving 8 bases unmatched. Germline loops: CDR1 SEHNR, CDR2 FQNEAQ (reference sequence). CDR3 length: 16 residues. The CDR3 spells CASSRGTSGRGNEQYF. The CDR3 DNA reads TGTGCCAGCAGCCGAGGGACTAGCGGGAGAGGTAACGAGCAGTACTTC.

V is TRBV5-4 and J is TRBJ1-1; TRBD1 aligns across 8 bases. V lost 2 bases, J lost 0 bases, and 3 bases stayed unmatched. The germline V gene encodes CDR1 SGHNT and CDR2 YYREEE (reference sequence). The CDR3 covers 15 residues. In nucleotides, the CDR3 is TGTGCCAGCAGCTTCCGGGACAGGATGAACACTGAAGCTTTCTTT. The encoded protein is CASSFRDRMNTEAFF.

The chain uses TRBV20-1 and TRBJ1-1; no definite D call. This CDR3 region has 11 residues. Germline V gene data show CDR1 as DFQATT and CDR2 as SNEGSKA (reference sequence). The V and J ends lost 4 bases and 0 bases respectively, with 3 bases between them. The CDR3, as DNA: TGCAGTGCTATCGTGAACACTGAAGCTTTCTTT. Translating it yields CSAIVNTEAFF.

CDR3: CASSPVAGDAYEQYF. In DNA, the CDR3 is TGTGCCAGCAGTCCAGTAGCGGGAGACGCCTACGAGCAGTACTTC. The V call is TRBV27, the J call TRBJ2-7, with 9 bases matching TRBD2. The CDR3 extends over 15 amino acids. V was clipped by 5 bases and J by 2 bases; unmatched bases: 7. Germline V gene data show CDR1 as MNHEY and CDR2 as SMNVEV (reference sequence).

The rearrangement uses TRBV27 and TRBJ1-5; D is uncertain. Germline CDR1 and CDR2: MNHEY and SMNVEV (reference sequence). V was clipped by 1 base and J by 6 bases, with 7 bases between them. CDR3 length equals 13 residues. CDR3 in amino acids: CASSLFGFQPQHF. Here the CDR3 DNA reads TGTGCCAGCAGTTTATTCGGGTTTCAGCCCCAGCATTTT.

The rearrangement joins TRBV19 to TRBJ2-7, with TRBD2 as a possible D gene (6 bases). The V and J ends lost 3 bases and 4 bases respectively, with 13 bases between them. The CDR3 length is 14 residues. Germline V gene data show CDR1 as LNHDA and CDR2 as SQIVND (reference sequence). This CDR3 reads CASSIGGAAYEQYF. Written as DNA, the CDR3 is TGTGCCAGTAGTATCGGAGGGGCAGCGTACGAGCAGTACTTC.

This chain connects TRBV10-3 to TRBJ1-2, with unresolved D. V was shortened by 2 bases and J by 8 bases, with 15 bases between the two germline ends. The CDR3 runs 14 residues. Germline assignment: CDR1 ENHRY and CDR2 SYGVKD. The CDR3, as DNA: TGTGCCATCAGTGAGGGCGGAAGGAATCGGGGCTACACCTTC. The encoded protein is CAISEGGRNRGYTF.

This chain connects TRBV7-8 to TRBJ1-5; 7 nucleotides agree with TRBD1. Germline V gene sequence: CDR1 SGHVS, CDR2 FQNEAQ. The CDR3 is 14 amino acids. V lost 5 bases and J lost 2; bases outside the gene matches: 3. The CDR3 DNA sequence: TGTGCCAGCAGCCGGACAGGAGGCAATCAGCCCCAGCATTTT. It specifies CASSRTGGNQPQHF.

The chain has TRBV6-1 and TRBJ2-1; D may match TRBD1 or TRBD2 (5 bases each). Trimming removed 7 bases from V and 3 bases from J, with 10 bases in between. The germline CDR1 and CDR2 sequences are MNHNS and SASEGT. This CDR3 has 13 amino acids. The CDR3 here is CASNEGLYNEQFF. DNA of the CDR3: TGTGCCAGCAATGAGGGGCTCTACAATGAGCAGTTCTTC.

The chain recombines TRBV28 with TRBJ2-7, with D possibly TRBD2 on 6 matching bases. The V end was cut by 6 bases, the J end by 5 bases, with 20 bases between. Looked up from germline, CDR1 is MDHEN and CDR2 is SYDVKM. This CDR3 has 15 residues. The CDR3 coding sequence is TGTGCCAGCAGCCGGTGGGGGGTACGGAAGGACGAGCAGTACTTC. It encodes CASSRWGVRKDEQYF.

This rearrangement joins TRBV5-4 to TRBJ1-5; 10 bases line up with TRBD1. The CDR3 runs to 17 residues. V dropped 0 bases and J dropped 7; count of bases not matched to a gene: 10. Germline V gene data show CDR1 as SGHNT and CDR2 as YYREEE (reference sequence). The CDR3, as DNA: TGTGCCAGCAGCTTGGAACCCATGACAGGGGGCGGACAGCCCCAGCATTTT. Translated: CASSLEPMTGGGQPQHF.

CDR3 amino acids: CASSWDRGANYGYTF. DNA of the CDR3: TGTGCCAGCAGTTGGGACAGGGGAGCTAACTATGGCTACACCTTC. The rearrangement links TRBV6-5 to TRBJ1-2; TRBD1 matches at 10 bases. CDR3 length equals 15 residues. Trimming at V came to 4 bases and at J to 0 bases, leaving 2 bases not matched to a gene. Germline V CDR1 and CDR2: MNHEY, SVGAGI.

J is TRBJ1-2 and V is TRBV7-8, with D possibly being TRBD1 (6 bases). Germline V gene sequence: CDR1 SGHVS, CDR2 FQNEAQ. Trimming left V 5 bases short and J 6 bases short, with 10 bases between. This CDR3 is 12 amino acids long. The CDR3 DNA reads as TGTGCCAGCAGCCCAAACAGGGATGGCTACACCTTC. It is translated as CASSPNRDGYTF.

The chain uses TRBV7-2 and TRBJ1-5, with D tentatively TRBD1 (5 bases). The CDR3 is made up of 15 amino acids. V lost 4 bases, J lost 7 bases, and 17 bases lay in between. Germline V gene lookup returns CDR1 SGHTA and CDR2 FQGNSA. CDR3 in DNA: TGTGCCAGCAGCTCACAGGTAGCTTTGGGCCAGCCCCAGCATTTT. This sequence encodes CASSSQVALGQPQHF.

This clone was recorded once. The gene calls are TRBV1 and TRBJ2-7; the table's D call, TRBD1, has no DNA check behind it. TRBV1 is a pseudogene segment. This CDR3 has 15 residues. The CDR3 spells CTSSPGQACSYEQYF. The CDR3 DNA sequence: TGCACCAGCAGTCCGGGACAGGCTTGCTCCTACGAGCAGTACTTC.

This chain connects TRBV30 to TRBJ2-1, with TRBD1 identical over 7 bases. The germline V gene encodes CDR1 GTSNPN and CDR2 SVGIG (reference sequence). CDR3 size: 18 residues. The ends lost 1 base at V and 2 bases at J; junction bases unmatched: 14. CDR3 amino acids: CAWSDMATGIPAYNEQFF. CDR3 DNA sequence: TGTGCCTGGAGTGATATGGCGACAGGGATCCCTGCCTACAATGAGCAGTTCTTC.

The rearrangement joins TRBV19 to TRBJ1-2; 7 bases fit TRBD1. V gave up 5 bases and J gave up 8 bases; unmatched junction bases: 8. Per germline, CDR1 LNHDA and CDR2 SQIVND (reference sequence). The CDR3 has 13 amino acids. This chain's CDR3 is CASSVGQAHGYTF. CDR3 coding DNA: TGTGCCAGTAGTGTCGGACAGGCGCACGGCTACACCTTC.

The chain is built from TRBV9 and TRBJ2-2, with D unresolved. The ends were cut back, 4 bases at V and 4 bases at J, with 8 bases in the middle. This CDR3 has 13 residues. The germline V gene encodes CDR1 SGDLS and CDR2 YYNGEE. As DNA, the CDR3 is TGTGCCAGCAGCTTCACACCCACCGGGGAGCTGTTTTTT. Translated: CASSFTPTGELFF. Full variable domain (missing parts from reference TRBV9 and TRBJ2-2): DSGVTQTPKHLITATGQRVTLRCSPRSGDLSVYWYQQSLDQGLQFLIQYYNGEERAKGNILERFSAQQFPDLHSELNLSSLELGDSALYFCASSFTPTGELFFGEGSRLTVL.

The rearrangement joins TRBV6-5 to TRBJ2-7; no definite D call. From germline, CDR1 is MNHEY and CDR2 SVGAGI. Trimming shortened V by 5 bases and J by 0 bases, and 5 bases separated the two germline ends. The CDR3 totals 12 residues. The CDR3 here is CASSADSYEQYF. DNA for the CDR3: TGTGCCAGCAGTGCAGACTCCTACGAGCAGTACTTC.

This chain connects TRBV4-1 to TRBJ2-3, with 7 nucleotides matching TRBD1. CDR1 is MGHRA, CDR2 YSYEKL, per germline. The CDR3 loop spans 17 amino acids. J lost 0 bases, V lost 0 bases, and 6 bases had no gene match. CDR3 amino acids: CASSQEPGTASTDTQYF. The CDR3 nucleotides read TGCGCCAGCAGCCAAGAACCCGGGACAGCTAGCACAGATACGCAGTATTTT.

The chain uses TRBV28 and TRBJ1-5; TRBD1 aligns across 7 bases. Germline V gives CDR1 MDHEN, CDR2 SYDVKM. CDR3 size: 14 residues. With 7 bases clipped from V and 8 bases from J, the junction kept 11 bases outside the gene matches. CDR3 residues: CASTLGQEQKPQHF. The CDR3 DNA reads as TGTGCCAGCACCCTAGGACAGGAACAGAAGCCCCAGCATTTT.

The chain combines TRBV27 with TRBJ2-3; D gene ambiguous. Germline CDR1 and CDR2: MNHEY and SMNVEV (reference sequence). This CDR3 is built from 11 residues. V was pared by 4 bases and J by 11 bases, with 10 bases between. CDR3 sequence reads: CASSSRIMQYF. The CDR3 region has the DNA TGTGCCAGCAGTTCTAGGATAATGCAGTATTTT.

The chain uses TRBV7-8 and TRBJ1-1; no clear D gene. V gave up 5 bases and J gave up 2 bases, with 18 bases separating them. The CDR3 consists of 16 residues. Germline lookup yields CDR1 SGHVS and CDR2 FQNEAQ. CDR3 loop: CASSLRRVAQNTEAFF. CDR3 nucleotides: TGTGCCAGCAGCCTTAGGAGAGTGGCACAAAACACTGAAGCTTTCTTT.

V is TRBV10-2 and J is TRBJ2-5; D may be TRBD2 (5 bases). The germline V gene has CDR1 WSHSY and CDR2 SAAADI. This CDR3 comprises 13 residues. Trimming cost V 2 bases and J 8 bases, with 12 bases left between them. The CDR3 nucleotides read TGCGCCAGCAGTGAGATAACCCCGGGAACCCAGTACTTC. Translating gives CASSEITPGTQYF.

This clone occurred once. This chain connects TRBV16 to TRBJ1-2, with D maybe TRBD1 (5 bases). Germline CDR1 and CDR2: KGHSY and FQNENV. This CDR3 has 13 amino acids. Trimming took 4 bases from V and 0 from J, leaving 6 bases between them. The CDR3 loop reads CASSPTANYGYTF. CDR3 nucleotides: TGTGCCAGCAGCCCGACAGCTAACTATGGCTACACCTTC. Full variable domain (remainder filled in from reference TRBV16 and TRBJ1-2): GEEVAQTPKHLVRGEGQKAKLYCAPIKGHSYVFWYQQVLKNEFKFLISFQNENVFDETGMPKERFSAKCLPNSPCSLEIQATKLEDSAVYFCASSPTANYGYTFGSGTRLTVV.